This TCR beta chain was recovered during a study of cytotoxic CD8 clonotypes in ibrutinib-treated CLL. Study background: The group held 11 relapsed/refractory and around 15 treatment-naive patients, with 17 IGHV unmutated. After median roughly 68 months, roughly 14 stayed in remission, some 12 progressed; responses around 24 partial, 2 complete. General study points: Clonality showed a rise at ibrutinib response that reversed toward baseline at progression.

In the case of this clone: The antigen remains undetermined.

CDR3 length equals 15 residues. Germline CDR1 LGHNT, CDR2 FRNRAP. V dropped 4 bases and J dropped 6; count of bases not matched to a gene: 4. The repertoire was sequenced with immunoSEQ multiplex PCR; TCRdb's copy has only in-frame clones and lacks some. The repertoire holds roughly 300,000 clones, with about 72% as singletons. This TCR derives from a human donor with chronic lymphocytic leukemia. The chain employs TRBV12-5 and TRBJ1-5; 12 bases line up with TRBD1. The material sequenced was PBMCs, taken at disease progression, from a patient treated with ibrutinib. This CDR3 reads CASGWDRGPVQPQHF. The DNA of the CDR3 is TGTGCTAGTGGTTGGGACAGGGGGCCGGTTCAGCCCCAGCATTTT.